This passage covers 26 T cell receptor beta chains from one sample sequenced in a study of CD8+CD57+ T cells in acquired aplastic anemia. CD8+CD57+ cell expansion had been shown by flow cytometry in patients chosen for sequencing. Profiling that covered TCR beta VDJ and CDR3 relied on genomic DNA as its template. TCRdb reprocessed the reads with MiXCR, giving one entry per CDR3 protein. The sample contains 160,000 or so distinct CDR3 sequences, roughly half of which appear only once. Input material: sorted CD4+, CD8+, or CD8+CD57+ T cells (not recorded which) from PBMCs. These TCRs come from a human donor with aplastic anemia.

This clonotype has a count of ten or more. The rearrangement links TRBV7-8 to TRBJ1-1; D possibly corresponds to TRBD1 (5 bases). The CDR3 contains 13 residues. Germline CDR1 is SGHVS and CDR2 is FQNEAQ. Trimming pared 0 bases from V and 6 bases from J, leaving 8 bases between. The CDR3 nucleotides read TGTGCCAGCAGCTTAGCGGGGGTCCCTGAAGCTTTCTTT. This sequence encodes CASSLAGVPEAFF.

This clonotype was found many times. The chain combines TRBV4-3 with TRBJ1-6; 10 bases align to TRBD1. V was clipped by 0 bases and J by 10 bases; unmatched bases: 9. The CDR3 is 17 residues long. The germline V gene has CDR1 LGHNA and CDR2 YSLEER. The CDR3 spells CASSQDSGTGVKSPLHF. As DNA, the CDR3 is TGCGCCAGCAGCCAAGATAGTGGGACAGGGGTTAAATCACCCCTCCACTTT.

The chain carries TRBV6-4 and TRBJ2-1; either TRBD1 or TRBD2 may supply D (5 bases each). The CDR3 covers 15 residues. From germline, CDR1 is MRHNA and CDR2 SNTAGT. Trimming cost V 2 bases and J 9 bases, with 17 bases left between them. CDR3 residues: CASSDPGTKVSEQFF. CDR3 in DNA: TGTGCCAGCAGTGACCCCGGGACCAAGGTCAGTGAGCAGTTCTTC.

There are many counts of this clonotype. The rearrangement joins TRBV7-9 to TRBJ1-1; D is unresolved. In germline, CDR1 is SEHNR, CDR2 FQNEAQ (reference sequence). V was pared by 4 bases and J by 8 bases, with 11 bases between. There are 12 residues in the CDR3. This chain's CDR3 is CASSYSTAEAFF. In nucleotides, the CDR3 is TGTGCCAGCAGCTACTCGACCGCGGAAGCTTTCTTT.

This clonotype was counted ten times or more. The genes are TRBV6-5 and TRBJ1-6; D not resolved. The CDR3 is made up of 12 amino acids. The V end was cut by 4 bases, the J end by 4 bases, with 2 bases between. Germline CDR1 and CDR2: MNHEY and SVGAGI. Written as DNA, the CDR3 is TGTGCCAGCAGTTTTTATAATTCACCCCTCCACTTT. Residues: CASSFYNSPLHF.

V gene TRBV24-1 combines with J gene TRBJ1-4, with 7 bases lining up with TRBD1. CDR3 length: 14 amino acids. Germline V gene lookup returns CDR1 KGHDR and CDR2 SFDVKD. V trimming: 4 bases; J trimming: 5 bases; junction bases outside the gene matches: 3. CDR3 region: CATSEGTANEKLFF. CDR3 nucleotide sequence: TGTGCCACCAGTGAAGGGACAGCAAATGAAAAACTGTTTTTT.

V usage is TRBV2 and J usage is TRBJ1-2; tentatively, D is TRBD1 (6 bases). The CDR3 length is 15 residues. The V end was cut by 5 bases, the J end by 6 bases, with 19 bases between. CDR1 and CDR2 from the germline V gene are SNHLY and FYNNEI. This CDR3 is CASSYRDPFLDGYTF. The CDR3 nucleotides are TGTGCCAGCAGTTACAGGGACCCCTTCTTGGATGGCTACACCTTC. Filled out from reference TRBV2 and TRBJ1-2, the complete variable domain reads EPEVTQTPSHQVTQMGQEVILRCVPISNHLYFYWYRQILGQKVEFLVSFYNNEISEKSEIFDDQFSVERPDGSNFTLKIRSTKLEDSAMYFCASSYRDPFLDGYTFGSGTRLTVV.

Of note for this clonotype: A read error is possible here, since a much larger clone lies one base away. The chain is built from TRBV12-3 or TRBV12-4 and TRBJ2-2, with 9 bases aligning to TRBD1. The CDR3 sequence is 15 residues long. The CDR3 protein is CAGRWTGVTTGELFF. The DNA for the CDR3 is TGTGCCGGCAGGTGGACAGGGGTGACCACCGGGGAGCTGTTTTTT.

This clonotype qualifies as medium-sized. An end of the junction does not agree with germline; a read error may underlie this. The chain recombines TRBV5-1 with TRBJ2-7; D perhaps matches TRBD2 (6 bases). The CDR3 runs 14 residues. Germline assignment: CDR1 SGHRS and CDR2 YFSETQ. The CDR3 reads CASSSDGSSYEQYF. The CDR3 region has the DNA TGTGCCAGCAGTTCAGACGGGAGCTCCTACGAGCAGTACTTC.

This clonotype has only one observation. The chain employs TRBV19 and TRBJ2-4; 8 nucleotides match TRBD1. J lost 8 bases, V lost 5 bases, and 8 bases had no gene match. Germline V gene data show CDR1 as LNHDA and CDR2 as SQIVND (reference sequence). This CDR3 is 14 amino acids long. CDR3 bases: TGTGCCAGTAGTTCCTCAGGGGGCTGGGACATTCAGTACTTC. It encodes CASSSSGGWDIQYF.

J is TRBJ1-1 and V is TRBV7-9; possibly TRBD1 for D (5 bases). Trimming took off 3 bases at V and 5 bases at J, with 10 bases between the two ends. The length of the CDR3 is 13 residues. Germline V gene sequence: CDR1 SEHNR, CDR2 FQNEAQ (reference sequence). The DNA for the CDR3 is TGTGCCAGCAGCTTTATCGAGGGGACTGAAGCTTTCTTT. Its translation: CASSFIEGTEAFF.

The chain couples TRBV29-1 to TRBJ1-1; tentatively, D is TRBD1 (5 bases). Trimming removed 8 bases from V and 3 bases from J, with 22 bases in between. Germline loops: CDR1 SQVTM, CDR2 ANQGSEA. The CDR3 totals 15 residues. The CDR3 spells CSLSRGGISDTEAFF. The CDR3 DNA sequence: TGCAGCCTATCCCGGGGGGGGATATCGGACACTGAAGCTTTCTTT. Supplemented by reference TRBV29-1 and TRBJ1-1, the full variable domain reads SAVISQKPSRDICQRGTSLTIQCQVDSQVTMMFWYRQQPGQSLTLIATANQGSEATYESGFVIDKFPISRPNLTFSTLTVSNMSPEDSSIYLCSLSRGGISDTEAFFGQGTRLTVV.

As for this clonotype: Being one base from a much bigger clone, this may be a read error. The chain employs TRBV12-3 or TRBV12-4 and TRBJ1-3; D ambiguous. V gave up 4 bases and J gave up 0 bases, with 7 bases separating them. The CDR3 is made up of 14 amino acids. The CDR3 spells CASSSYGSGNTIYF. CDR3 nucleotide sequence: TGTGCCAGCAGTTCTTATGGCTCTGGAAACACCATATATTTT.

This clonotype was seen a single time. The V gene is TRBV25-1, the J gene TRBJ1-6; 7 bases match TRBD1. The CDR3 covers 15 residues. The ends lost 0 bases at V and 10 bases at J; junction bases unmatched: 6. Germline V gene data show CDR1 as MGHDK and CDR2 as SYGVNS. The CDR3 spells CASSEYDRVLSPLHF. The CDR3 DNA is TGTGCCAGCAGTGAATATGACAGGGTACTGTCACCCCTCCACTTT.

This clonotype was detected many times. This chain connects TRBV6-1 to TRBJ2-6; TRBD1 matches at 8 bases. The CDR3 sequence is 17 residues long. From germline, CDR1 is MNHNS and CDR2 SASEGT. The V gene end was trimmed by 7 bases and the J gene end by 2 bases; junction bases not matched to a gene: 10. The DNA for the CDR3 is TGTGCCAGCATGGGTGACAGGGGCCTCCCTGGGGCCAACGTCCTGACTTTC. It translates to CASMGDRGLPGANVLTF.

In its sample, this clonotype was seen a few times. The gene calls are TRBV7-6 and TRBJ2-1; no definite D call. Trimming cost V 1 base and J 7 bases, with 8 bases left between them. The CDR3 runs to 13 residues. CDR1 and CDR2 (germline): SGHVS, FNYEAQ. This chain's CDR3 is CASSLVLSNEQFF. The DNA of the CDR3 is TGTGCCAGCAGCTTAGTTCTCTCGAATGAGCAGTTCTTC.

Concerning this clonotype itself: Possible read error: a much larger clone is one base away. The V gene is TRBV5-1, the J gene TRBJ2-7; no definite D call. Trimming cost V 0 bases and J 2 bases, with 15 bases left between them. The CDR3 is 16 residues long. Per germline, CDR1 SGHRS and CDR2 YFSETQ. CDR3 protein: CASSLEVVGPTYEQYV. CDR3 in DNA: TGCGCCAGCAGCTTGGAGGTCGTAGGACCAACCTACGAGCAGTACGTC.

In the case of this clonotype: This CDR3 fails to terminate in the conserved phenylalanine or tryptophan, so it likely reflects a read error. The chain has TRBV20-1 and TRBJ2-5; TRBD2 matches 8 bases. Looked up from germline, CDR1 is DFQATT and CDR2 is SNEGSKA (reference sequence). The CDR3 length is 13 residues. CDR3 bases: TGCAGCGCTGCCCAAGCGGGGGTGGAGACCCAGTACCTC. As protein: CSAAQAGVETQYL.

The rearrangement joins TRBV20-1 to TRBJ1-2; TRBD1 matches 8 bases. Germline CDR1 and CDR2: DFQATT and SNEGSKA (reference sequence). CDR3 length: 12 residues. V was clipped by 4 bases and J by 6 bases; unmatched bases: 4. The CDR3 DNA is TGCAGTGCTACCGACAGGGGCAATGGCTACACCTTC. Encoded protein: CSATDRGNGYTF.

This clonotype was found many times. V and J are TRBV6-6 and TRBJ2-5; D not certain. The CDR3 extends over 16 amino acids. V shed 0 bases and J shed 0 bases, with 11 bases lying between them. CDR1 and CDR2 from the germline V gene are MNHNY and SVGAGI (reference sequence). CDR3 bases: TGTGCCAGCAGTTACTCGAGTACAGCCTACCAAGAGACCCAGTACTTC. Translated, it gives CASSYSSTAYQETQYF.

V gene TRBV10-3 combines with J gene TRBJ2-7; D assignment may be TRBD1 or TRBD2 (5 bases each). Germline V gene data show CDR1 as ENHRY and CDR2 as SYGVKD. V lost 5 bases, J lost 7 bases, and 12 bases lay in between. CDR3 size: 12 residues. The CDR3 DNA sequence: TGTGCCATCAGTAGTCAGGGAGAGGAGCAGTACTTC. This encodes CAISSQGEEQYF.

This clonotype is medium-sized (0.01 to 0.1%) by share. The chain carries TRBV15 and TRBJ2-7, with TRBD2 as a possible D gene (6 bases). Trimming pared 4 bases from V and 3 bases from J, leaving 10 bases between. This CDR3 is 13 amino acids long. Germline CDR1 LNHNV, CDR2 YYDKDF (reference sequence). In DNA form, the CDR3 reads TGTGCCACCAGCAACGGGGGAAACTACGAGCAGTACGTC. This gives the protein CATSNGGNYEQYV.

In this sample, this clonotype turned up a few times. The chain links TRBV7-8 to TRBJ1-2; D remains ambiguous. Germline assignment: CDR1 SGHVS and CDR2 FQNEAQ. There are 14 residues in the CDR3. V lost 1 base, J lost 8 bases, and 14 bases lay in between. The CDR3 sequence: CASSLERDIRGYTF. CDR3 nucleotide sequence: TGTGCCAGCAGCTTAGAGCGCGACATAAGGGGCTACACCTTC.

The rearrangement uses TRBV11-1 and TRBJ2-5, with 11 bases lining up with TRBD1. Trimming removed 1 base from V and 4 bases from J; junction bases left unmatched: 8. Germline V gene lookup returns CDR1 SGHAT and CDR2 FQDESV (reference sequence). The CDR3 totals 17 residues. The CDR3 reads CASSLGPGQGAGETQYF. In DNA, the CDR3 is TGTGCCAGCAGCTTAGGGCCCGGACAGGGGGCAGGAGAGACCCAGTACTTC.

The count of this clonotype is one. This chain joins TRBV7-9 and TRBJ2-5, with 13 positions matching TRBD2. The J call may be faulty, since TRBJ2-7 better matches the DNA end. This CDR3 contains 15 residues. Germline-derived CDR1 and CDR2 are SEHNR and FQNEAQ (reference sequence). CDR3 DNA: TGTGCCAGCAGCTACGGACTAGCGGGAGCATCCGAGCAGTACTTC. As protein: CASSYGLAGASEQYF.

This clonotype was counted at least ten times. The chain links TRBV6-1 to TRBJ2-3; weak D call: TRBD2 (5 bases). CDR1 is MNHNS and CDR2 is SASEGT in the germline V gene. The CDR3 consists of 14 residues. V lost 6 bases, J lost 0 bases, and 10 bases lay in between. The DNA of the CDR3 is TGTGCCAGCAGGAGGGATTTCAGCACAGATACGCAGTATTTT. This gives the protein CASRRDFSTDTQYF.